Given below is one TCR beta chain in context. The ends were cut back, 4 bases at V and 4 bases at J, with 26 bases in the middle. CDR1 SGHNT and CDR2 YYREEE come from the germline V gene (reference sequence). CDR3 length equals 18 residues. The data originate from a study of technical replicates of blood from a few donors. This table comes from immunoSEQ multiplex PCR, and its TCRdb copy is limited to in-frame clones, with some not included. The sample gives roughly 100,000 clones, 90% to 97% of which show up once; 0.36% is in the top ten. The TCR sequence derives from a human donor in good health. The rearrangement joins TRBV5-4 to TRBJ1-1; D gene ambiguous. Input material: T cells isolated from PBMCs. DNA of the CDR3: TGTGCCAGCAGCGGCCCATGGAGGTTCGGGGTTAGTAGCACTGAAGCTTTCTTT. Its translation: CASSGPWRFGVSSTEAFF.